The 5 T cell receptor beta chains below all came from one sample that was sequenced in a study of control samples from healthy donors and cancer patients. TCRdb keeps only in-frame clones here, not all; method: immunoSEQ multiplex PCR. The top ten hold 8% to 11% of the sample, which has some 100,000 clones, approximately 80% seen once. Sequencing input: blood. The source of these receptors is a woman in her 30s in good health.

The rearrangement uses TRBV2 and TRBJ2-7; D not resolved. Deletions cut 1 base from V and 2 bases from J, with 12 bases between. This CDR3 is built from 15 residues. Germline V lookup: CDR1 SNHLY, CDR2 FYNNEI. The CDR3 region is CASSEEGGVPYEQYF. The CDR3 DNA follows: TGTGCCAGCAGTGAAGAGGGTGGGGTTCCCTACGAGCAGTACTTC.

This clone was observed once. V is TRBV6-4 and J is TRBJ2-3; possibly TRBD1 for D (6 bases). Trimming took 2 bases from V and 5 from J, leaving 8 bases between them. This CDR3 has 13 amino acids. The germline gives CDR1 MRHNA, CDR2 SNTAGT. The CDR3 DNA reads TGTGCCAGCAGTGACCGCAGGGGAGATACGCAGTATTTT. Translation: CASSDRRGDTQYF.

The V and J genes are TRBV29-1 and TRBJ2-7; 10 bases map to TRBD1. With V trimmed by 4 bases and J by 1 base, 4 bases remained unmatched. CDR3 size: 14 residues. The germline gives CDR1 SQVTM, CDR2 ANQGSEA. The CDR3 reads CSVARTGGSYEQYF. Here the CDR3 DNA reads TGCAGCGTTGCACGGACAGGGGGATCCTACGAGCAGTACTTC.

The CDR3 region has the DNA TGTGCCAGCAGCAAAGACAGGGAGACGAACTATGGCTACACCTTC. It specifies CASSKDRETNYGYTF. The chain combines TRBV5-5 with TRBJ1-2, with 7 bases aligning to TRBD1. With 4 bases clipped from V and 2 bases from J, the junction kept 8 bases outside the gene matches. Germline CDR1 SGHKS, CDR2 YYEKEE (reference sequence). The CDR3 contains 15 residues.

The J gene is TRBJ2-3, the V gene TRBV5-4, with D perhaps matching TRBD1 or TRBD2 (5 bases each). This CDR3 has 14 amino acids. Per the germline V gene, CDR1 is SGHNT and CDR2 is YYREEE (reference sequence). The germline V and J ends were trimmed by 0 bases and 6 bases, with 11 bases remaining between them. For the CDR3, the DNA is TGTGCCAGCAGCTTGGGGGACCCCCTGGATACGCAGTATTTT. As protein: CASSLGDPLDTQYF.